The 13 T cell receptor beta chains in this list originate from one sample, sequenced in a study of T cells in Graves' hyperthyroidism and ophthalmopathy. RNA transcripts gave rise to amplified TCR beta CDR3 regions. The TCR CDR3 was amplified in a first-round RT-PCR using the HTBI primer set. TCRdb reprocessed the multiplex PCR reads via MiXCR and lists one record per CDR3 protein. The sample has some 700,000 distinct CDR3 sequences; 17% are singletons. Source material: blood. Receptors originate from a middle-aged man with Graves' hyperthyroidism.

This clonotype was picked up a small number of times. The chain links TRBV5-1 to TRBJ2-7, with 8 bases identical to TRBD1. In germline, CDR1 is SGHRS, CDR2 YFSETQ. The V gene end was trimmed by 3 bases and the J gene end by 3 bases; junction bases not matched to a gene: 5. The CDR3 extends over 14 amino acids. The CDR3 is CASSSGQGHYEQYF. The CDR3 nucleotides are TGCGCCAGCAGCTCCGGACAGGGCCACTACGAGCAGTACTTC.

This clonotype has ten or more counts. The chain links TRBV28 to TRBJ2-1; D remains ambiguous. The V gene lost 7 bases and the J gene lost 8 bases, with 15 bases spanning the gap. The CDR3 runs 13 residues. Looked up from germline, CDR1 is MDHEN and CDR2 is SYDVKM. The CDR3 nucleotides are TGTGCCAGCAACCTAGGTGTGGGCGATGAGCAGTTCTTC. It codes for CASNLGVGDEQFF.

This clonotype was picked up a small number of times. CDR3 amino acids: CASSAFGLAGGVSYNEQFF. The CDR3 DNA sequence: TGTGCCAGCAGTGCATTCGGGCTAGCGGGAGGAGTGTCCTACAATGAGCAGTTCTTC. This chain connects TRBV28 to TRBJ2-1, with 11 bases identical to TRBD2. J gave up 1 base and V 5 bases, and 13 bases lay outside the gene matches. CDR1 and CDR2 (germline): MDHEN, SYDVKM. The CDR3 loop spans 19 amino acids.

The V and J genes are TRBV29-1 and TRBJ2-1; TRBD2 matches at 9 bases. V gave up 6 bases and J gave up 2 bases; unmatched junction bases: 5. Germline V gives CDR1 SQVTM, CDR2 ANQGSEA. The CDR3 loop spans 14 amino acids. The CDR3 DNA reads TGCAGCGTCCAGAGACTAGCGGCCTACAATGAGCAGTTCTTC. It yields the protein CSVQRLAAYNEQFF.

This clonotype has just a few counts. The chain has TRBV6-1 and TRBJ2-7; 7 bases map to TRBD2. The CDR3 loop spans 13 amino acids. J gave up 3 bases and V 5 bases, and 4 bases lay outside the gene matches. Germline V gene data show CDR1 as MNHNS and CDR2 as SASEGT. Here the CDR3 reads CASSIGLVYEQYF. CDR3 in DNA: TGTGCCAGCAGTATCGGACTAGTCTACGAGCAGTACTTC.

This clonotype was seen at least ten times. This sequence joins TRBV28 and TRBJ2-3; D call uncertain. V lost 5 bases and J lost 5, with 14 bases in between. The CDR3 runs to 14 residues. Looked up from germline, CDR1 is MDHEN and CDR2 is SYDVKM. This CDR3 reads CASSPARRLDTQYF. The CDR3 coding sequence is TGTGCCAGCAGTCCCGCGAGACGCCTAGATACGCAGTATTTT.

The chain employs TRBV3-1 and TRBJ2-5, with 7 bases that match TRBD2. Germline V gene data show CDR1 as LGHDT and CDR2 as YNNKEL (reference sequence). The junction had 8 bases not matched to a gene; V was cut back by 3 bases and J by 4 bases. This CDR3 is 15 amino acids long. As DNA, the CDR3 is TGTGCCAGCAGCCATGGCGGGAGAAGGAGAGAGACCCAGTACTTC. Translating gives CASSHGGRRRETQYF.

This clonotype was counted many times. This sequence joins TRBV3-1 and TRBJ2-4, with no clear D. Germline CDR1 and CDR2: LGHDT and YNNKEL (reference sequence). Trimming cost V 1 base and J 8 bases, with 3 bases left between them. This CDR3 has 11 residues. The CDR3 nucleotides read TGTGCCAGCAGCCAAGGGCACATTCAGTACTTC. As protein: CASSQGHIQYF.

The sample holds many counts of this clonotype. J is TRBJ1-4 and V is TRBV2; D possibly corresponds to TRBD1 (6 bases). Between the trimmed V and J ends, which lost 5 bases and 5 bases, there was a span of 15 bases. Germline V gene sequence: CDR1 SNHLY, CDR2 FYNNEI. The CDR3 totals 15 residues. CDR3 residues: CASSRNRDTNEKLFF. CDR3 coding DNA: TGTGCCAGCAGTCGCAACCGGGACACAAATGAAAAACTGTTTTTT.

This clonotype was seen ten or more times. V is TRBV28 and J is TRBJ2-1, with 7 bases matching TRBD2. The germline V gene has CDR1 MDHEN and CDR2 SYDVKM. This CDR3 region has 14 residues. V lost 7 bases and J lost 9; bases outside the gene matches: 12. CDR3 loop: CASTQRGSGAEQFF. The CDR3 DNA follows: TGTGCCAGCACCCAGAGAGGGAGCGGGGCTGAGCAGTTCTTC.

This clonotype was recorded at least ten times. The CDR3 here is CASRLRGSYNEQFF. Here the CDR3 DNA reads TGTGCCAGCAGACTTAGGGGTTCCTACAATGAGCAGTTCTTC. The chain carries TRBV2 and TRBJ2-1; D may be TRBD1 (5 bases). V lost 6 bases and J lost 1, with 10 bases in between. The CDR3 has 14 amino acids. Germline values: CDR1 SNHLY, CDR2 FYNNEI.

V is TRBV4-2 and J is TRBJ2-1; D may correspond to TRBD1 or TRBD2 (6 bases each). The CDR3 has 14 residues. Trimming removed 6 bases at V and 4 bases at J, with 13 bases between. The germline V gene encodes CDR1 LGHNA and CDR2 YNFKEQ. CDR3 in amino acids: CASRGGSLYNEQFF. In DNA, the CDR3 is TGTGCCAGCAGAGGGGGGAGTTTATACAATGAGCAGTTCTTC.

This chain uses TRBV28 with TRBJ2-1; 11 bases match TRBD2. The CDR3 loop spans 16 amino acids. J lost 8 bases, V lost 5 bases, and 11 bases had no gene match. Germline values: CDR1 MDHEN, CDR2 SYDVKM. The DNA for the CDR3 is TGTGCCAGCAGTCCCCCGGGACTAGCGGCACGCTATGAGCAGTTCTTC. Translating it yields CASSPPGLAARYEQFF.